The present entry profiles one T cell receptor (beta chain) with its context. The target antigen is unknown. Via MiXCR, TCRdb re-called the RT-PCR reads, giving one row per CDR3 protein. Of a few thousand distinct CDR3 sequences in the sample, 77% are singletons; the top ten hold roughly 2.7%. The source of the sample is a study of yellow fever vaccine responses in identical twins. The CDR3 is 13 residues long. The V end lost 3 bases, the J end lost 5 bases, and 5 bases lay between the germline ends. The germline gives CDR1 SGHNT, CDR2 YENEEA. Study findings and constraints: Twins' vaccine T cell responses were reported to seem partly convergent and partly personalized.

Here the sequenced sample was T cells from blood (PBMCs), unsorted or a sorted subset (not recorded which), taken before or after yellow fever vaccination (not recorded which). This TCR derives from a woman between 18 and 30 years old who received the yellow fever vaccine. This rearrangement joins TRBV11-3 to TRBJ1-6, with no clear D. The CDR3 region has the DNA TGTGCCAGCAGCTTGAGTAATAATTCACCCCTCCACTTT. Its translation is CASSLSNNSPLHF.